The 19 T cell receptor beta chains given below trace back to one sample, sequenced in a study of beta chain features in type 1 diabetes. Findings and limits, study-wide: For Type 1 diabetes patients, all four CD4+ subsets carried TCRB CDR3s that were moderately but significantly shorter.

Their antigens are not known. Expressed TCRB transcripts were sequenced because the entire RNA isolate underwent reverse transcription. Data came from immunoSEQ multiplex PCR; TCRdb stores just in-frame clones and leaves some out. This sample has fewer than 450,000 clones; 13% occur once, and the top ten carry nearly 0.015%. Specimen: naive CD4+ T cells from blood. These TCRs come from a woman under 30 with type 1 diabetes.

This clone has only a few counts. The gene calls are TRBV2 and TRBJ2-7, with no clear D. The V gene's germline CDR1 is SNHLY and CDR2 FYNNEI. The CDR3 totals 11 residues. The ends were cut back, 7 bases at V and 3 bases at J, with 7 bases in the middle. CDR3 loop: CASTHHYEQYV. The CDR3 DNA reads as TGTGCCAGCACCCACCACTACGAGCAGTACGTC.

The V call is TRBV27, the J call TRBJ2-3; 9 positions agree with TRBD2. Germline lookup yields CDR1 MNHEY and CDR2 SMNVEV (reference sequence). CDR3 size: 16 residues. The V gene end was trimmed by 7 bases and the J gene end by 4 bases; junction bases not matched to a gene: 12. In nucleotides, the CDR3 is TGTGCCAGCACCTCCTTTCGCGGGGGGGGCGCAGATACGCAGTATTTT. Translated, it gives CASTSFRGGGADTQYF.

This clone was picked up a small number of times. This rearrangement joins TRBV25-1 to TRBJ2-3, with TRBD2 matching 8 bases. CDR1 and CDR2 (germline): MGHDK, SYGVNS. V shed 2 bases, J shed 7 bases, and the junction held 2 bases outside the gene matches. The CDR3 loop spans 13 amino acids. CDR3 sequence reads: CASSEAGGNTQYF. DNA for the CDR3: TGTGCCAGCAGTGAAGCGGGAGGCAATACGCAGTATTTT.

Comments on this clone: Other DNA sequences of this sample code for an identical CDR3. The V and J genes are TRBV30 and TRBJ2-3, with D tentatively TRBD2 (5 bases). The CDR3 runs to 11 residues. V gave up 5 bases and J gave up 4 bases, with 7 bases separating them. Germline loops: CDR1 GTSNPN, CDR2 SVGIG (reference sequence). CDR3 residues: CAWSGADTQYF. DNA for the CDR3: TGTGCCTGGTCCGGGGCAGATACGCAGTATTTT.

The chain links TRBV5-1 to TRBJ2-7; a possible D gene is TRBD2 (6 bases). CDR3 length equals 20 residues. Between the trimmed V and J ends, which lost 0 bases and 2 bases, there was a span of 27 bases. The V gene's germline CDR1 is SGHRS and CDR2 YFSETQ. CDR3: CASSLVRAGSAATPTYEQYF. The CDR3 coding sequence is TGCGCCAGCAGCTTGGTAAGGGCGGGGTCGGCCGCAACCCCAACCTACGAGCAGTACTTC.

The rearrangement uses TRBV18 and TRBJ2-7; 11 bases are shared with TRBD1. CDR3 length: 15 residues. Germline-derived CDR1 and CDR2 are KGHSH and LQKENI. Trimming took 2 bases from V and 5 from J; bases not matched to a gene: 5. CDR3 bases: TGTGCCAGCTCACCAACGGACAGGGGGCAGGACGAGCAGTACTTC. This codes for CASSPTDRGQDEQYF.

V is TRBV28 and J is TRBJ1-2; TRBD1 matches 7 bases. Germline CDR1 reads MDHEN; CDR2 reads SYDVKM. The V segment lost 6 bases and the J segment 2 bases; nucleotides outside the gene matches: 9. The CDR3 totals 15 residues. The CDR3 sequence: CASRARQGTNYGYTF. The CDR3 nucleotides read TGTGCCAGCAGGGCTAGACAGGGAACAAACTATGGCTACACCTTC.

The sample holds a few counts of this clone. The V and J genes are TRBV18 and TRBJ2-7; D gene unclear. The V and J ends lost 0 bases and 5 bases respectively, with 14 bases between them. This CDR3 region has 15 residues. Germline CDR1 and CDR2: KGHSH and LQKENI. CDR3 sequence: CASSPPVYSSNEQYF. CDR3 DNA: TGTGCCAGCTCACCACCTGTATACAGTTCCAACGAGCAGTACTTC.

V is TRBV30 and J is TRBJ2-7; 9 positions match TRBD1. This CDR3 region has 14 residues. Trimming at V came to 3 bases and at J to 6 bases, leaving 9 bases not matched to a gene. Germline values: CDR1 GTSNPN, CDR2 SVGIG (reference sequence). In nucleotides, the CDR3 is TGTGCCTGGAGAGCCGGGACAGGGTATGGCGAGCAGTACGTC. This encodes CAWRAGTGYGEQYV.

The CDR3 DNA reads as TGTGCCAGCAGCGGAGCTCTGGGTCAAGAGACCCAGTACTTC. It translates to CASSGALGQETQYF. The chain links TRBV28 to TRBJ2-5; unclear D gene. The CDR3 contains 14 residues. The ends were cut back, 6 bases at V and 2 bases at J, with 13 bases in the middle. The V gene's germline CDR1 is MDHEN and CDR2 SYDVKM.

The chain has TRBV7-2 and TRBJ2-1, with 8 positions matching TRBD1. The germline V gene encodes CDR1 SGHTA and CDR2 FQGNSA. V shed 4 bases and J 2 bases; nucleotides not matched to a gene: 7. This CDR3 spans 16 amino acids. The CDR3 coding sequence is TGTGCCAGCAGCTACCGCCGGGACAGGACCTACAATGAGCAGTTCTTC. Translating it yields CASSYRRDRTYNEQFF.

The chain uses TRBV9 and TRBJ2-3, with D unclear. Germline CDR1 is SGDLS and CDR2 is YYNGEE. With 4 bases removed from V and 6 bases from J, the gap between germline ends came to 21 bases. CDR3 length equals 16 residues. CDR3 amino acids: CASSTKPLGAGDTQYF. The DNA for the CDR3 is TGTGCCAGCAGCACCAAACCCCTCGGAGCCGGGGATACGCAGTATTTT.

The chain is built from TRBV28 and TRBJ2-7, with 7 bases aligning to TRBD2. With 10 bases clipped from V and 4 bases from J, the junction kept 13 bases outside the gene matches. The CDR3 spans 14 residues. Germline V gives CDR1 MDHEN, CDR2 SYDVKM. CDR3 sequence reads: CATTGGSVRYEQYF. CDR3 coding DNA: TGTGCCACTACCGGGGGGAGCGTCAGGTACGAGCAGTACTTC.

The chain has TRBV19 and TRBJ1-5; a possible D gene is TRBD1 (6 bases). In germline, CDR1 is LNHDA, CDR2 SQIVND (reference sequence). The CDR3 consists of 13 residues. Deletions cut 8 bases from V and 7 bases from J, with 15 bases between. CDR3 sequence (DNA): TGTGCCAGTTGGGGGGGGCTCGGGCAGCCCCAGCATTTT. Amino acid sequence: CASWGGLGQPQHF.

The chain joins TRBV18 to TRBJ1-2; no firm D call. The CDR3 has 12 amino acids. The germline CDR1 and CDR2 sequences are KGHSH and LQKENI. Trimming pared 4 bases from V and 7 bases from J, leaving 10 bases between. The CDR3 bases are TGTGCCAGCTCACTAGAAACGTCTGGCTACACCTTC. It codes for CASSLETSGYTF.

This clone came up once. J is TRBJ1-1 and V is TRBV25-1, with D maybe TRBD1 (5 bases). This CDR3 is built from 13 residues. CDR1 is MGHDK and CDR2 is SYGVNS in the germline V gene. The germline V and J ends were trimmed by 6 bases and 4 bases, with 12 bases remaining between them. The CDR3 loop is CASSFGDSTEAFF. The CDR3 region has the DNA TGTGCCAGCAGCTTCGGGGACTCCACTGAAGCTTTCTTT.

There are a few counts of this clone. The J gene is TRBJ1-2, the V gene TRBV19; D unclear. CDR1 is LNHDA and CDR2 is SQIVND in the germline V gene (reference sequence). V lost 0 bases and J 4 bases, leaving 9 bases between the germline ends. CDR3 length equals 14 residues. The CDR3 DNA is TGTGCCAGTAGTATAGATGGGAGACTCTATGGCTACACCTTC. Amino acids: CASSIDGRLYGYTF.

This clone has more than one count but fewer than ten. CDR3 nucleotide sequence: TGTGCCTGGAGTGTAACCCGATCTAGCGGGAATAACACCGGGGAGCTGTTTTTT. Translating gives CAWSVTRSSGNNTGELFF. The chain combines TRBV30 with TRBJ2-2; TRBD2 matches at 9 bases. With 0 bases clipped from V and 2 bases from J, the junction kept 10 bases outside the gene matches. Germline-derived CDR1 and CDR2 are GTSNPN and SVGIG (reference sequence). There are 18 residues in the CDR3.

V usage is TRBV4-2 and J usage is TRBJ2-3; 12 bases align to TRBD2. The V gene's germline CDR1 is LGHNA and CDR2 YNFKEQ. V gave up 3 bases and J gave up 6 bases; unmatched junction bases: 4. This CDR3 region has 15 residues. CDR3 amino acids: CASSHPTSGRDTQYF. CDR3 sequence (DNA): TGTGCCAGCAGCCATCCCACTAGCGGGAGGGATACGCAGTATTTT.